The clone carrying this T cell receptor (beta chain) was seen only a few times. What it binds is not known. The data derive from a study of cytomegalovirus exposure and HLA in healthy donors. General study findings and limits: When presence/absence was analysed, sequencing depth was taken to be roughly uniform across donors. When a later analysis compared HLA-associated TCR beta chains with equally common others, the HLA-associated chains turned out to be more clonally expanded and to have lower generation probabilities. In an earlier analysis, about 87% or about 30%: the productive usage of most TCR beta V segments. Altogether, 170 or so TCR beta chains were recorded as cytomegalovirus-associated.

Both 60 Vbeta primers and 13 Jbeta primers went into the PCR. Some clones are missing from TCRdb's copy, which holds only in-frame ones; the method was immunoSEQ multiplex PCR. The sample holds about 190,000 clones, around 75% seen once. The receptor was derived from a woman aged 25 to 45 in good health and CMV-seropositive. Sequencing used PBMCs.

This chain's CDR3 is CASSDGGNPYNEQFF. CDR3 nucleotides: TGTGCCAGCAGTGACGGCGGGAACCCCTACAATGAGCAGTTCTTC. The chain carries TRBV6-4 and TRBJ2-1; D may be TRBD2 (6 bases). There are 15 residues in the CDR3. V was clipped by 2 bases and J by 2 bases, with 10 bases between them. Germline V gene lookup returns CDR1 MRHNA and CDR2 SNTAGT.